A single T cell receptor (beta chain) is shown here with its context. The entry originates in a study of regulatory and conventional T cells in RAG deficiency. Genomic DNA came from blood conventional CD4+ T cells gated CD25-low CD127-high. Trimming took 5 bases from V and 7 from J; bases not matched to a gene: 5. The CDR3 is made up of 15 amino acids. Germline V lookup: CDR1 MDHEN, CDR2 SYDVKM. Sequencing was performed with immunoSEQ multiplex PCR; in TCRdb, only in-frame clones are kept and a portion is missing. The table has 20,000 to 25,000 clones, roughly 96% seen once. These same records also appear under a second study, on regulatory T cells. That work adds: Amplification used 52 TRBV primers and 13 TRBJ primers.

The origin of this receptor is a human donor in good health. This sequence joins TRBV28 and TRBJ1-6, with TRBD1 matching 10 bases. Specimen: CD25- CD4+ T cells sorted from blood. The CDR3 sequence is CASSIGTGDNSPLHF. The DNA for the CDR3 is TGTGCCAGCAGTATAGGGACAGGGGACAATTCACCCCTCCACTTT.